This TCR beta chain was captured in a study of stem cell transplantation in POMP-related autoinflammatory disease. On the study more broadly: Pre-transplant patients had naive-skewed CD4+ T cells and few CD8+ T cells. Study-level points and caveats: In patients with PRAID, every analyzed T-cell subset tended to show lower diversity and higher clonality. Patients with PRAID showed a restricted number of unique TRB V-J gene pairings.

This table comes from immunoSEQ multiplex PCR, and its TCRdb copy is limited to in-frame clones, with some not included. The table has some 68,000 clones, approximately 90% seen once; the top ten hold around 0.72%. Germline V gene sequence: CDR1 MNHNY, CDR2 SVGAGI (reference sequence). Trimming removed 6 bases from V and 4 bases from J, with 13 bases in between. The CDR3 totals 14 residues. With regard to this clone: Its cognate antigen is unknown.

PRAID featured immunodeficiency plus autoinflammation. The rearrangement joins TRBV6-6 to TRBJ1-5; D uncertain. This material consisted of CD4+ T cells from PBMCs, taken after stem cell transplantation. The sequence was obtained from a human patient with POMP-related autoinflammation and immune dysregulation (PRAID). Some T cells may be the graft donor's. The CDR3 loop is CASSIGRVNQPQHF. CDR3 nucleotides: TGTGCCAGCAGCATTGGACGGGTGAATCAGCCCCAGCATTTT.